Presented here are 30 T cell receptor beta chains from one specimen sequenced in a study of long-term antiretroviral therapy in people with HIV. At the survey level, the v3.0 immunoSEQ assay was run. Using immunoSEQ multiplex PCR, the repertoire was profiled, and TCRdb retains in-frame clones only, with some absent. The sample contains 20,000 to 25,000 clones, over 70% of which appear only once. The source was unsorted PBMCs, collected 0.3 years after starting antiretroviral therapy. These receptors were collected from a man aged 50 to 59 with HIV.

This chain connects TRBV4-1 to TRBJ2-1, with 15 bases matching TRBD2. Germline loops: CDR1 MGHRA, CDR2 YSYEKL. Germline trimming cut 0 bases from V and 4 bases from J; bases unmatched to any gene: 4. This CDR3 has 18 residues. The CDR3 loop reads CASSQEPGLAGGYNEQFF. In DNA form, the CDR3 reads TGCGCCAGCAGCCAAGAACCCGGACTAGCGGGGGGGTACAATGAGCAGTTCTTC.

This clone has a single count. The rearrangement links TRBV7-2 to TRBJ1-2; D gene ambiguous. The V end lost 3 bases, the J end lost 1 base, and 12 bases lay between the germline ends. This CDR3 is 15 amino acids long. CDR1 SGHTA and CDR2 FQGNSA come from the germline V gene. The CDR3 is CASSFGIAFNYGYTF. For the CDR3, the DNA is TGTGCCAGCAGCTTTGGAATTGCGTTTAACTATGGCTACACCTTC.

V and J are TRBV6-1 and TRBJ2-7, with 10 bases lining up with TRBD1. The CDR3 spans 14 residues. CDR1 MNHNS and CDR2 SASEGT come from the germline V gene. J gave up 6 bases and V 2 bases, and 4 bases lay outside the gene matches. The CDR3 nucleotides read TGTGCCAGCAGTGAAAGACAGGGGGCAGTCGAGCAGTACTTC. Translating it yields CASSERQGAVEQYF.

The chain joins TRBV9 to TRBJ1-5; D ambiguous. This CDR3 spans 13 amino acids. Germline-derived CDR1 and CDR2 are SGDLS and YYNGEE. The V gene lost 1 base and the J gene lost 2 bases, with 4 bases spanning the gap. This CDR3 is CASSVRGNQPQHF. The CDR3 DNA reads TGTGCCAGCAGCGTAAGGGGCAATCAGCCCCAGCATTTT.

The chain recombines TRBV9 with TRBJ1-5; the match to TRBD1 covers 7 bases. The V gene's germline CDR1 is SGDLS and CDR2 YYNGEE. The CDR3 extends over 15 amino acids. The trim removed 2 bases at V and 3 bases at J, leaving 5 bases unmatched. CDR3 in amino acids: CASSVSGGTNQPQHF. DNA of the CDR3: TGTGCCAGCAGCGTTTCAGGGGGAACCAATCAGCCCCAGCATTTT.

The chain carries TRBV30 and TRBJ2-3; possibly TRBD1 for D (5 bases). Germline lookup yields CDR1 GTSNPN and CDR2 SVGIG (reference sequence). V was cut by 2 bases and J by 2 bases, with 14 bases left in between. This CDR3 is 15 amino acids long. The CDR3 protein is CAWSKGQGPTDTQYF. The CDR3 nucleotides are TGTGCCTGGAGTAAGGGGCAGGGCCCCACAGATACGCAGTATTTT.

The chain employs TRBV5-1 and TRBJ2-1, with 10 bases identical to TRBD2. The CDR3 runs to 16 residues. Germline-derived CDR1 and CDR2 are SGHRS and YFSETQ. V was clipped by 1 base and J by 4 bases; unmatched bases: 5. DNA for the CDR3: TGCGCCAGCAGCTTGAGGAGGACTAGCGGTTACAATGAGCAGTTCTTC. Translation: CASSLRRTSGYNEQFF.

J is TRBJ2-2 and V is TRBV4-3; 9 bases fit TRBD2. Germline CDR1 is LGHNA and CDR2 is YSLEER. The CDR3 loop spans 17 amino acids. V lost 8 bases to trimming and J lost 4 bases; unmatched junction nucleotides: 14. The CDR3 loop reads CASGELTGTSLTGELFF. CDR3 coding DNA: TGCGCCAGCGGGGAACTGACCGGGACTAGCCTCACCGGGGAGCTGTTTTTT.

The chain couples TRBV10-3 to TRBJ2-1, with TRBD2 matching 12 bases. The length of the CDR3 is 17 residues. V shed 4 bases and J 5 bases; nucleotides not matched to a gene: 9. CDR1 is ENHRY, CDR2 SYGVKD, per germline. In nucleotides, the CDR3 is TGTGCCATCAGTGCCCGAATGACTAGCGGGGGAAACAATGAGCAGTTCTTC. Protein product: CAISARMTSGGNNEQFF.

The chain uses TRBV25-1 and TRBJ2-2; D gene unclear. Trimming removed 8 bases from V and 5 bases from J, with 9 bases in between. Germline values: CDR1 MGHDK, CDR2 SYGVNS. The CDR3 spans 12 residues. The CDR3 protein is CASVGMTGELFF. DNA for the CDR3: TGTGCCAGCGTGGGGATGACCGGGGAGCTGTTTTTT.

The chain recombines TRBV7-9 with TRBJ2-7; tentative D call: TRBD2 (6 bases). Trimming stripped 6 bases from V and 4 bases from J, with 28 bases between. Germline CDR1 SEHNR, CDR2 FQNEAQ (reference sequence). CDR3 length: 18 residues. CDR3 sequence reads: CASSLGTRRGYYRYEQYF. Written as DNA, the CDR3 is TGTGCCAGCAGTCTCGGGACCCGACGGGGGTATTATAGGTACGAGCAGTACTTC.

This clone was seen once. The J gene is TRBJ2-1, the V gene TRBV13; the D is unclear. V was shortened by 4 bases and J by 10 bases, with 8 bases between the two germline ends. CDR3 length: 11 amino acids. Per germline, CDR1 PRHDT and CDR2 FYEKMQ (reference sequence). In DNA, the CDR3 is TGTGCCAGCAGCTCCAGTAGGGAGCAGTTCTTC. Translated, it gives CASSSSREQFF. Variable domain in full (rest from reference TRBV13 and TRBJ2-1): AAGVIQSPRHLIKEKRETATLKCYPIPRHDTVYWYQQGPGQDPQFLISFYEKMQSDKGSIPDRFSAQQFSDYHSELNMSSLELGDSALYFCASSSSREQFFGPGTRLTVL.

This clone was detected a few times. The rearrangement joins TRBV7-9 to TRBJ2-7; D is uncertain. This CDR3 spans 13 amino acids. CDR1 is SEHNR and CDR2 is FQNEAQ in the germline V gene (reference sequence). Trimming left V 5 bases short and J 2 bases short, with 10 bases between. The CDR3 is CASSPRSTYEQYF. The CDR3 region has the DNA TGTGCCAGCAGCCCACGTTCGACCTACGAGCAGTACTTC.

This chain uses TRBV9 with TRBJ1-5; TRBD1 is a possible D gene (5 bases). V lost 0 bases and J lost 2, with 9 bases in between. Germline assignment: CDR1 SGDLS and CDR2 YYNGEE. This CDR3 is built from 15 residues. The CDR3 protein is CASSVGGLGNQPQHF. The CDR3 nucleotides read TGTGCCAGCAGCGTAGGGGGGTTGGGCAATCAGCCCCAGCATTTT.

V usage is TRBV4-1 and J usage is TRBJ1-5; TRBD1 aligns across 9 bases. Trimming took 0 bases from V and 6 from J; bases not matched to a gene: 6. This CDR3 spans 16 amino acids. Germline CDR1 is MGHRA and CDR2 is YSYEKL. The CDR3 is CASSQDGLQGAQPQHF. The CDR3 coding sequence is TGCGCCAGCAGCCAAGATGGGCTACAGGGGGCTCAGCCCCAGCATTTT.

For this clone: The sample holds other DNA sequences that translate to the same CDR3. The chain links TRBV6-6 to TRBJ1-1; the D is unclear. V lost 2 bases to trimming and J lost 5 bases, with 0 bases between them. This CDR3 spans 10 amino acids. The germline V gene has CDR1 MNHNY and CDR2 SVGAGI (reference sequence). The CDR3 DNA reads TGTGCCAGCAGTTACACTGAAGCTTTCTTT. As protein: CASSYTEAFF.

V usage is TRBV7-9 and J usage is TRBJ2-5; the D is unclear. Looked up from germline, CDR1 is SEHNR and CDR2 is FQNEAQ (reference sequence). The CDR3 sequence is 13 residues long. The V end lost 6 bases, the J end lost 3 bases, and 11 bases lay between the germline ends. The CDR3 sequence is CASRSPLEETQYF. The CDR3 DNA is TGTGCCAGCAGATCCCCCTTGGAAGAGACCCAGTACTTC.

The chain couples TRBV27 to TRBJ1-1; unclear D gene. V dropped 2 bases and J dropped 10 bases, with 14 bases sitting between them. The CDR3 sequence is 13 residues long. Germline CDR1 and CDR2: MNHEY and SMNVEV (reference sequence). CDR3 sequence reads: CASSLDPIAPAFF. In DNA form, the CDR3 reads TGTGCCAGCAGTTTAGATCCCATCGCTCCAGCTTTCTTT.

The chain uses TRBV5-5 and TRBJ1-1; D unclear. V lost 0 bases and J 0 bases, leaving 6 bases between the germline ends. Germline CDR1 is SGHKS and CDR2 is YYEKEE (reference sequence). The CDR3 loop spans 14 amino acids. This CDR3 reads CASSLGYLNTEAFF. The DNA for the CDR3 is TGTGCCAGCAGCTTGGGGTACCTGAACACTGAAGCTTTCTTT.

Comment on this clone: The junction departs from the called germline gene at one end, perhaps through a read error. The rearrangement joins TRBV11-2 to TRBJ2-5; 8 nucleotides align to TRBD2. Per germline, CDR1 SGHAT and CDR2 FQNNGV. The CDR3 length is 14 residues. The chain's CDR3 is CASSLAGREETQYF. The CDR3 region has the DNA TGTGCCAGCAGTTTAGCGGGGCGGGAGGAGACCCAGTACTTC.

The rearrangement joins TRBV29-1 to TRBJ1-2; weak D call: TRBD1 (5 bases). Deletions cut 3 bases from V and 4 bases from J, with 18 bases between. The CDR3 is 15 amino acids. Germline lookup yields CDR1 SQVTM and CDR2 ANQGSEA. The CDR3 loop is CSVDIAPGGIYGYTF. The CDR3, as DNA: TGCAGCGTTGATATCGCCCCGGGGGGAATCTATGGCTACACCTTC.

The chain is built from TRBV5-1 and TRBJ2-7; TRBD1 matches 8 bases. Germline trimming cut 0 bases from V and 3 bases from J; bases unmatched to any gene: 5. CDR1 and CDR2 from the germline V gene are SGHRS and YFSETQ. The CDR3 sequence is 15 residues long. The CDR3 DNA follows: TGCGCCAGCAGCTTGGTGTTAGGGACAGGCTACGAGCAGTACTTC. It is translated as CASSLVLGTGYEQYF. The full variable domain, rest sourced from reference TRBV5-1 and TRBJ2-7, is KAGVTQTPRYLIKTRGQQVTLSCSPISGHRSVSWYQQTPGQGLQFLFEYFSETQRNKGNFPGRFSGRQFSNSRSEMNVSTLELGDSALYLCASSLVLGTGYEQYFGPGTRLTVT.

In its sample, this clone was seen once. V gene TRBV7-2 combines with J gene TRBJ1-1, with D hard to call. Germline CDR1 reads SGHTA; CDR2 reads FQGNSA. CDR3 length: 17 amino acids. V was clipped by 3 bases and J by 4 bases, with 21 bases between them. CDR3 in amino acids: CASSFAASSYRLTEAFF. CDR3 bases: TGTGCCAGCAGCTTCGCGGCCTCGTCCTACAGACTCACTGAAGCTTTCTTT.

V usage is TRBV10-3 and J usage is TRBJ2-7, with D tentatively TRBD1 or TRBD2 (6 bases each). This CDR3 contains 12 residues. Germline V gene data show CDR1 as ENHRY and CDR2 as SYGVKD. Trimming pared 10 bases from V and 4 bases from J, leaving 14 bases between. DNA of the CDR3: TGTGCCACCCTAGAGGGGGGATACGAGCAGTACTTC. Translating it yields CATLEGGYEQYF.

J is TRBJ2-7 and V is TRBV6-5; the D call may be TRBD1 or TRBD2 (7 bases each). Germline V gene lookup returns CDR1 MNHEY and CDR2 SVGAGI. This CDR3 region has 15 residues. V was clipped by 0 bases and J by 4 bases, with 13 bases between them. The CDR3 nucleotides are TGTGCCAGCAGTTACTCAAGCAGGGGGGGGTACGAGCAGTACTTC. This gives the protein CASSYSSRGGYEQYF.

V is TRBV7-8 and J is TRBJ2-7; 9 bases map to TRBD2. Germline CDR1 is SGHVS and CDR2 is FQNEAQ. The CDR3 runs 17 residues. The trim removed 5 bases at V and 2 bases at J, leaving 13 bases unmatched. CDR3 sequence reads: CASSRQAGASGAYEQYF. The DNA of the CDR3 is TGTGCCAGCAGCCGTCAAGCGGGCGCTAGCGGGGCCTACGAGCAGTACTTC. Based on the CDR3 plus reference TRBV7-8 and TRBJ2-7, the full variable domain is GAGVSQSPRYKVAKRGQDVALRCDPISGHVSLFWYQQALGQGPEFLTYFQNEAQLDKSGLPSDRFFAERPEGSVSTLKIQRTQQEDSAVYLCASSRQAGASGAYEQYFGPGTRLTVT.

In its sample, this clone was seen a few times. The chain carries TRBV28 and TRBJ1-5, with a weak D call TRBD1 (5 bases). This CDR3 is built from 14 residues. The germline V and J ends were trimmed by 7 bases and 6 bases, with 16 bases remaining between them. Germline V gene data show CDR1 as MDHEN and CDR2 as SYDVKM. CDR3 residues: CASTTGDWGQPQHF. DNA for the CDR3: TGTGCCAGCACAACAGGAGATTGGGGTCAGCCCCAGCATTTT.

The chain recombines TRBV6-6 with TRBJ1-2; the match to TRBD1 covers 7 bases. Trimming took 4 bases from V and 6 from J; bases not matched to a gene: 5. CDR3 size: 13 residues. Germline CDR1 is MNHNY and CDR2 is SVGAGI (reference sequence). The CDR3 sequence: CASSLIGTDGYTF. CDR3 nucleotide sequence: TGTGCCAGCAGTTTAATAGGGACAGATGGCTACACCTTC.

The chain links TRBV7-2 to TRBJ2-7, with 7 bases aligning to TRBD2. This CDR3 region has 16 residues. V was pared by 2 bases and J by 2 bases, with 9 bases of the junction left unmatched. CDR1 is SGHTA, CDR2 FQGNSA, per germline. CDR3 region: CASSLFGGTEAYEQYF. For the CDR3, the DNA is TGTGCCAGCAGCTTATTCGGGGGGACGGAAGCCTACGAGCAGTACTTC.

There are a few counts of this clone. The CDR3 nucleotides read TGTGCCAGTAAGGATCAGGGTCTAAATCAGCCCCAGCATTTT. The encoded protein is CASKDQGLNQPQHF. The rearrangement uses TRBV19 and TRBJ1-5; D is perhaps TRBD1 (5 bases). Germline CDR1 is LNHDA and CDR2 is SQIVND (reference sequence). The CDR3 consists of 14 residues. V was trimmed by 7 bases and J by 4 bases, leaving 14 bases between them.